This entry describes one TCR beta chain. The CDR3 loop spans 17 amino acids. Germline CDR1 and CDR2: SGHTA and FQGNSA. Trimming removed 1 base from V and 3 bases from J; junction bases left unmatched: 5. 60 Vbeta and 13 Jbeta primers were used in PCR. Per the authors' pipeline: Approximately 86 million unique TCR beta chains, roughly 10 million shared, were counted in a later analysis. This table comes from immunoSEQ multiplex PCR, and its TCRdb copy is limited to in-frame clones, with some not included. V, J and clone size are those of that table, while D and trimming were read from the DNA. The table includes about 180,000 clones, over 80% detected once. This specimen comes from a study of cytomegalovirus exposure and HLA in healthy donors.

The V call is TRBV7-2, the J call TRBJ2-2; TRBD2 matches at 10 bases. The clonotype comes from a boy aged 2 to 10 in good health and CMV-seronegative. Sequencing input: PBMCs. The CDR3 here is CASSLDSGRAYTGELFF. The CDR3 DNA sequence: TGTGCCAGCAGCTTAGACAGCGGGAGGGCCTACACCGGGGAGCTGTTTTTT.